This T cell receptor (beta chain) emerged from a study of T cell changes during pregnancy in multiple sclerosis. Data came from immunoSEQ multiplex PCR; TCRdb stores just in-frame clones and leaves some out. The table records 70,000 to 95,000 clones, 94% of them present only once. V lost 5 bases and J 1 base, leaving 8 bases between the germline ends. This CDR3 is built from 13 residues. The V gene's germline CDR1 is LNHDA and CDR2 SQIVND (reference sequence). V and J are TRBV19 and TRBJ1-1; D not resolved. This material consisted of peripheral blood, taken after pregnancy. The sequence came from a female donor in good health, enrolled as a control in a pregnancy study. The CDR3 here is CASSLAPNTEAFF. The CDR3 coding sequence is TGTGCCAGTAGTTTGGCCCCGAACACTGAAGCTTTCTTT.